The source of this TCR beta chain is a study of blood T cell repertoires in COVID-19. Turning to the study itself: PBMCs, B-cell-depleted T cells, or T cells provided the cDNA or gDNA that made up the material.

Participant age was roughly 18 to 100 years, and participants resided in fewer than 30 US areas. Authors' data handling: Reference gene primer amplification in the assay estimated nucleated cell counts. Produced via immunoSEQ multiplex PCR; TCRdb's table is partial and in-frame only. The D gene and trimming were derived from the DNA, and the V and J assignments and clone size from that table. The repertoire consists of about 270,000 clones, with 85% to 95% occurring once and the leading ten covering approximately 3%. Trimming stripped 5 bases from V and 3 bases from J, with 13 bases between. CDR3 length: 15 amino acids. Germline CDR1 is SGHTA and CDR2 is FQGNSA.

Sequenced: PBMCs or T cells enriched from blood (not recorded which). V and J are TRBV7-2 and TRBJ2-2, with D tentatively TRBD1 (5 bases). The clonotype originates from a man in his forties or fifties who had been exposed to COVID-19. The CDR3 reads CASSPSQGYTGELFF. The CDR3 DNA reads TGTGCCAGCAGCCCCTCCCAGGGCTACACCGGGGAGCTGTTTTTT.